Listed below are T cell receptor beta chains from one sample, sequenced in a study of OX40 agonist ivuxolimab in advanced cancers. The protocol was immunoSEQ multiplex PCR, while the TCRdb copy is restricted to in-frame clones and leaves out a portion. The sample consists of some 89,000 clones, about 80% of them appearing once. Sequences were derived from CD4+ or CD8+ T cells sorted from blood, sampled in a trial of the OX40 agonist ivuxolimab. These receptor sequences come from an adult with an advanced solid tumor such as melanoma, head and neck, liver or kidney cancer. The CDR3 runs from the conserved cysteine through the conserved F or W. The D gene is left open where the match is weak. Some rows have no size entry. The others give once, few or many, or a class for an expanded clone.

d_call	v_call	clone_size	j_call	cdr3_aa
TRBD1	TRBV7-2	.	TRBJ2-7	CASSFRQGHEQYF
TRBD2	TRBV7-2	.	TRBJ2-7	CASSLEVAGGSQFYEQYF
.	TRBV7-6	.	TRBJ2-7	CASSLEGQGPYEQYF
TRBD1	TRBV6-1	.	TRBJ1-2	CASSALGQGLFGYTF
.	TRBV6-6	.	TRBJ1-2	CASSYKPLDSLTF
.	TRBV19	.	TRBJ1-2	CASRKPDRGIDYGYTF
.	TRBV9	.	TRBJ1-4	CASSVLGVQSEKLFF
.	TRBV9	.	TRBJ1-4	CASSVGGTGSVKLFF
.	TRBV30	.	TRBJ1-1	CAWSDRAGSTEAFF
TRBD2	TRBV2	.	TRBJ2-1	CASRDSRGGLVEQFF
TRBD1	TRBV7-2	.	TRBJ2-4	CASSLALGQGDIQYF
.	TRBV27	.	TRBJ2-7	CASSSPDLGTGQYF
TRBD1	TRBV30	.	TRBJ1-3	CAWSVQGISGNTIYF
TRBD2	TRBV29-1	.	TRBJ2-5	CSVAGLAAIQETQYF
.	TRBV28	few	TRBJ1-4	CASSSPFNEKLFF
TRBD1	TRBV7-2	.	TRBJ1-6	CASSPIRTGKIFYNSPLHF